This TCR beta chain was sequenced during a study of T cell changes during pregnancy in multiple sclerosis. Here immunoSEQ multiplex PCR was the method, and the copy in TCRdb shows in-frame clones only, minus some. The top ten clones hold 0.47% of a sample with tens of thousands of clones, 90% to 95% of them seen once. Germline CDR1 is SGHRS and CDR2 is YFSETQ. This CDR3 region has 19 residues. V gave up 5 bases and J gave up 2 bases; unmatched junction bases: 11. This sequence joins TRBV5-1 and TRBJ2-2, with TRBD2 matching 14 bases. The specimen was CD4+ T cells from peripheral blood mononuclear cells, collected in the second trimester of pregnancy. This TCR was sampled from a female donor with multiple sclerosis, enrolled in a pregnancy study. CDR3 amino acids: CASRSGTSGSITNTGELFF. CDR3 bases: TGCGCCAGCAGGTCCGGGACTAGCGGGAGTATAACCAACACCGGGGAGCTGTTTTTT.